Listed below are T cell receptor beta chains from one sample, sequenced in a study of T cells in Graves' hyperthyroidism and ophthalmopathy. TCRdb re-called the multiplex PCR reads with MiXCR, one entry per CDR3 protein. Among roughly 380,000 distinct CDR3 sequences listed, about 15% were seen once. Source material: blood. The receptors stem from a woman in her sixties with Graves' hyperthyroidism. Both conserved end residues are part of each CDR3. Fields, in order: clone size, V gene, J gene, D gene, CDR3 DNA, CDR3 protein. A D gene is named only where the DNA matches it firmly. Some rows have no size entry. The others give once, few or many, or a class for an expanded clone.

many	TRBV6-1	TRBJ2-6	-	TGTGCCAGCAGTCCCGCCGCTTTCTCTGGGGCCAACGTCCTGACTTTC	CASSPAAFSGANVLTF
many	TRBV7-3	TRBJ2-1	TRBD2	TGTGCCAGCAGCTCCCAAACCAGGCGGCTAGCGGGGGGTGAGCAGTTCTTC	CASSSQTRRLAGGEQFF
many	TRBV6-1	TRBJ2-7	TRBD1	TGTGCCAGCAGTGTGACAGGGATTCTGTACGAGCAGTACTTC	CASSVTGILYEQYF
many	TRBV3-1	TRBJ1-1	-	TGTGCCAGCAGCCAAGCGGGGTCTATGACCACTGAAGCTTTCTTT	CASSQAGSMTTEAFF
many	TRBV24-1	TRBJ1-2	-	TGTGCCACCAGTGATGGGTCGCAGGGGCGGTCATACACCTTC	CATSDGSQGRSYTF
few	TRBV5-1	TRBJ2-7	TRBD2	TGCGCCAGCAGCTTGGAAAGGCTAGCGGGCCCCTACGAGCAGTACTTC	CASSLERLAGPYEQYF
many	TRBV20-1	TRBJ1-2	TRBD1	TGCAGTGCGGAACAGGGGGTCCCTAACTATGGCTACACCTTC	CSAEQGVPNYGYTF
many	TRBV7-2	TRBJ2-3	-	TGTGCCAGCAGCCCCCGGACCCCGAGGGCGCAGTATTTT	CASSPRTPRAQYF
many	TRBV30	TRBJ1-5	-	TGTGCCTGGAGTGTGGGCTCAGATCAGCCCCAGCATTTT	CAWSVGSDQPQHF
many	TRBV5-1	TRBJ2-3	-	TGCGCCAGCAGATTGTCCACAGATACGCAGTATTTT	CASRLSTDTQYF
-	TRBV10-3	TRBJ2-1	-	TGTGCCATCAAACAGGGAGGGAATGAGCAGTTCTTC	CAIKQGGNEQFF
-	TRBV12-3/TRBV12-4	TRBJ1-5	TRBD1	TGTGCCAGCAGGGACAGGGGGCCGGGGAATCAGCCCCAGCATTTT	CASRDRGPGNQPQHF
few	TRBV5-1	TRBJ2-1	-	TGCGCCAGTTCTGGGGCGTTTGAGCAGTTCTTC	CASSGAFEQFF
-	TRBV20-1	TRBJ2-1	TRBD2	TGCAGTGCTAGCCACCTTGGGACTAGCGGAGACACCTACAATGAGCAGTTCTTC	CSASHLGTSGDTYNEQFF
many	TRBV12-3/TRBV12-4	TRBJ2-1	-	TGTGCCAGCAGTTTGGGGGACGCCGAGCCAGAGCAGTTCTTC	CASSLGDAEPEQFF
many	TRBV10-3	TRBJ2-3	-	TGTGCCATCAGTGGTGGAGTAGCGGCTAACACAGATACGCAGTATTTT	CAISGGVAANTDTQYF
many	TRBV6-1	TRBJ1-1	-	TGTGCCAGCAGTTACATCAGGGTTGGGAACACTGAAGCTTTCTTT	CASSYIRVGNTEAFF
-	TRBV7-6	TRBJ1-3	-	TGTGCCAGCAGCTTAGGCGGAAGCTCTGGAAACACCATATATTTT	CASSLGGSSGNTIYF
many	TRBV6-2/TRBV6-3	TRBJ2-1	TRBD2	TGTGCCAGCAGACCCACTAGCGGGAGGGCCGGAAGTGAGCAGTTCTTC	CASRPTSGRAGSEQFF
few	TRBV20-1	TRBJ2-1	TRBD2	TGCAGTGCTAGGATCACCGGGAGGGACTACAATGAGCAGTTCTTC	CSARITGRDYNEQFF
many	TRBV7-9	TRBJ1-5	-	TGTGCCAGCAGGGACGGTAATCAGCCCCAGCATTTT	CASRDGNQPQHF
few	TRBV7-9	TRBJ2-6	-	TGTGCCAGCAGCTCCCACAGGGCTCCGGCCCGGGGGGCCAACGTCCTGACTTTC	CASSSHRAPARGANVLTF
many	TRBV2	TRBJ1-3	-	TGTGCCAGCAGTTATTGGGACTCTGGAAACACCATATATTTT	CASSYWDSGNTIYF
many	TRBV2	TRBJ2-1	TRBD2	TGTGCCAGCGGACTGGGAACCTGGAGCGGGAGTCGCCATGAGCAGTTCTTC	CASGLGTWSGSRHEQFF
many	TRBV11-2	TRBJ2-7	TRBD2	TGTGCCAGCAGAGACTTCGGTCCAGCGGGAGCCTCCTACGAGCAGTACTTC	CASRDFGPAGASYEQYF
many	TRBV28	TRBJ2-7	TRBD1	TGTGCCACCCGGACAGGGTCCTACGAGCAGTACTTC	CATRTGSYEQYF
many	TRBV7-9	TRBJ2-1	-	TGTGCCAGCAGGCGGCTAGCCGCATACAATGAGCAGTTCTTC	CASRRLAAYNEQFF
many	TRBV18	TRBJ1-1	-	TGTGCCAGCTCACCACTGGCGGAAGGAGCTTTCTTT	CASSPLAEGAFF
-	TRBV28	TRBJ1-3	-	TGTGCCAGCAGTCTAGGGGGGGGGGCAACTGGAAACACCATATATTTT	CASSLGGGATGNTIYF
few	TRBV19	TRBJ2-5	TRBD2	TGTGCCAGTAGTGCGGGGGTCCTACCCCAAGAGACCCAGTACTTC	CASSAGVLPQETQYF
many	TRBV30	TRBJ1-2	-	TGTGCCTGGAGTGGGGACGGATTGCGGGGCTACACCTTC	CAWSGDGLRGYTF
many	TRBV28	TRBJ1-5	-	TGTGCCAGCAGTTCCCTATATGAAGGGAGGCGTCAGCCCCAGCATTTT	CASSSLYEGRRQPQHF
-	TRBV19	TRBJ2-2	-	TGTGCCAGTAGTTTTGCGTCGAACACCGGGGAGCTGTTTTTT	CASSFASNTGELFF
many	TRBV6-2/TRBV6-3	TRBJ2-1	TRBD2	TGTGCCACCCGAGGCGCTAGCGGGAGGGCGTACAATGAGCAGTTCTTC	CATRGASGRAYNEQFF
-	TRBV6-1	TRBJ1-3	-	TGTGCCAGCAGACAGTACTCTGGAAACACCATATATTTT	CASRQYSGNTIYF
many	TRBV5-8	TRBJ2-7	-	TGTGCCAGCAGCTTGGATACGGGAGCGGCTCCCGGCGAGCAGTACTTC	CASSLDTGAAPGEQYF
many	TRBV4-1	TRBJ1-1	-	TGCGCCAGCAGCCGGAGGAGGCAAGCTTTCTTT	CASSRRRQAFF
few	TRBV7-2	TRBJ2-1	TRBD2	TGTGCCAGCCGACTAGCGGGAGTAGGGAGCAATGAGCAGTTCTTC	CASRLAGVGSNEQFF
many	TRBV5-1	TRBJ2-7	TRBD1	TGCGCCAGCAGCAGGCGTCCCGACAGGGGGCTTTCCGAGCAGTACTTC	CASSRRPDRGLSEQYF
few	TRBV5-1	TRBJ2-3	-	TGCGCCAGCACACGCGGGAGCACAGATACGCAGTATTTT	CASTRGSTDTQYF
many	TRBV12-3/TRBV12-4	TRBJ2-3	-	TGTGCCAGCAGTTTCCCCAGGGGGCTAGGCGGGAGAGGAACAGATACGCAGTATTTT	CASSFPRGLGGRGTDTQYF
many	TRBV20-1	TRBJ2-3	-	TGCAGTGTTTTAGCCTACAGGGCAGATACGCAGTATTTT	CSVLAYRADTQYF
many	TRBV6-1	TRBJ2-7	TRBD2	TGTGCCAGCAGTTCCCGCTCGGGACTAGCGGGCTACGAGCAGTACTTC	CASSSRSGLAGYEQYF
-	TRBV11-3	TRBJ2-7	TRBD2	TGTGCCAGCACCTCGCCCGGGACTAGCGGGAGGGTGGACGAGCAGTACTTC	CASTSPGTSGRVDEQYF
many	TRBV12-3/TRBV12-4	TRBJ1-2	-	TGTGCCAGCAGTAAAGGGTTGGGGGGACCAGCTAACTATGGCTACACCTTC	CASSKGLGGPANYGYTF
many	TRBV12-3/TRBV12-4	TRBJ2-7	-	TGTGCCAGCAGACTCGGGGCAGGGGACTACGAGCAGTACTTC	CASRLGAGDYEQYF